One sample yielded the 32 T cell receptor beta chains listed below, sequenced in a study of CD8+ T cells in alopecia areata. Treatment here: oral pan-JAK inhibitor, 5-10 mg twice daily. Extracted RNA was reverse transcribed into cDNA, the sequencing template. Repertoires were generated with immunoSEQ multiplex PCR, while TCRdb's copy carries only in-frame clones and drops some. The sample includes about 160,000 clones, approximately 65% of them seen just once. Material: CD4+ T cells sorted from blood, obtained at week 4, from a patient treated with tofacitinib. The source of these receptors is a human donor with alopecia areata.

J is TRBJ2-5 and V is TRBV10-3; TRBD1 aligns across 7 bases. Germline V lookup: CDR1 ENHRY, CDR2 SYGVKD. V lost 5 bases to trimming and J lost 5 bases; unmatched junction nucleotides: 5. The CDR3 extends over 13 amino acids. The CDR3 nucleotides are TGTGCCATCAGTACAGGGGCCAGTGAGACCCAGTACTTC. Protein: CAISTGASETQYF.

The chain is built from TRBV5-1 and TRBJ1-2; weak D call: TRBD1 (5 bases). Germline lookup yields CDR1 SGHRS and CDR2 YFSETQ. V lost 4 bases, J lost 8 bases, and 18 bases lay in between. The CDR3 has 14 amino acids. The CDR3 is CASSPRDQATGYTF. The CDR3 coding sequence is TGCGCCAGCAGCCCCCGGGACCAAGCGACCGGCTACACCTTC. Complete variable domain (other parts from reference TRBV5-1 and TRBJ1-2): KAGVTQTPRYLIKTRGQQVTLSCSPISGHRSVSWYQQTPGQGLQFLFEYFSETQRNKGNFPGRFSGRQFSNSRSEMNVSTLELGDSALYLCASSPRDQATGYTFGSGTRLTVV.

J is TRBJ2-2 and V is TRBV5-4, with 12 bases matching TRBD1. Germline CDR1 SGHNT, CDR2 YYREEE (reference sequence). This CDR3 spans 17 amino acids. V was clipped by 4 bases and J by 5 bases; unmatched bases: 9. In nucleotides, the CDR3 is TGTGCCAGCAGCCAAATACCGGGACAGGGGGCGACCGGGGAGCTGTTTTTT. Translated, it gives CASSQIPGQGATGELFF.

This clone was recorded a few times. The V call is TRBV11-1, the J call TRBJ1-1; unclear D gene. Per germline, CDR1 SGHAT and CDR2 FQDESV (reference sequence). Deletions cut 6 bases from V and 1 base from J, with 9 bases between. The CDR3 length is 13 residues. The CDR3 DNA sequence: TGTGCCAGCAGTCCCGGCCCGAACACTGAAGCTTTCTTT. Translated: CASSPGPNTEAFF.

Written as DNA, the CDR3 is TGTGCCTGGAGCCCTGTGGGGGGACAGTATAATTCACCCCTCCACTTT. Translated, it gives CAWSPVGGQYNSPLHF. J is TRBJ1-6 and V is TRBV30, with 7 bases fitting TRBD1. With 3 bases clipped from V and 4 bases from J, the junction kept 9 bases outside the gene matches. The germline gives CDR1 GTSNPN, CDR2 SVGIG (reference sequence). This CDR3 is 16 amino acids long.

CDR3 bases: TGCGCCAGCAGCTCGGGGTCCGCGATAGCAACTAATGAAAAACTGTTTTTT. This translates into CASSSGSAIATNEKLFF. The V gene is TRBV4-3, the J gene TRBJ1-4; D uncertain. The germline V gene encodes CDR1 LGHNA and CDR2 YSLEER. V lost 5 bases and J 0 bases, leaving 16 bases between the germline ends. The CDR3 length is 17 residues.

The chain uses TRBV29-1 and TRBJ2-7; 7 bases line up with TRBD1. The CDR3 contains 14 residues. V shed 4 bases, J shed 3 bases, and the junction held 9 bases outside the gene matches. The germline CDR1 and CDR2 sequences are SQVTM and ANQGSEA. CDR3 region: CSVARDRRYYEQYF. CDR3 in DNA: TGCAGCGTTGCAAGGGACAGACGGTACTACGAGCAGTACTTC.

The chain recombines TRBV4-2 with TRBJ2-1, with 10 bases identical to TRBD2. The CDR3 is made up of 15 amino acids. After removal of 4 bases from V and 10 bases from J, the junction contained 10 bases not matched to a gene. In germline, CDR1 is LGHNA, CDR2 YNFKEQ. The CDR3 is CASSPFSGGPGEQFF. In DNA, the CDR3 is TGTGCCAGCAGCCCGTTTAGCGGGGGGCCAGGAGAGCAGTTCTTC.

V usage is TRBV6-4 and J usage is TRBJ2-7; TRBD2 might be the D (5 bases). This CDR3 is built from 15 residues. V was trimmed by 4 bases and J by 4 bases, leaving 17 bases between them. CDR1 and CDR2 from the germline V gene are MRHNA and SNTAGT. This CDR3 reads CASSGERARSYEQYF. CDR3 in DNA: TGTGCCAGCAGTGGGGAGAGGGCCCGGTCATACGAGCAGTACTTC.

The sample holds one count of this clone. DNA of the CDR3: TGCAGCTCAACAGGGGGCAGAGGGGGAGAGACCCAGTACTTC. This codes for CSSTGGRGGETQYF. The chain couples TRBV29-1 to TRBJ2-5; 9 bases align to TRBD1. The junction had 11 bases not matched to a gene; V was cut back by 8 bases and J by 4 bases. The CDR3 consists of 14 residues. CDR1 and CDR2 from the germline V gene are SQVTM and ANQGSEA. Full variable domain (remainder filled in from reference TRBV29-1 and TRBJ2-5): SAVISQKPSRDICQRGTSLTIQCQVDSQVTMMFWYRQQPGQSLTLIATANQGSEATYESGFVIDKFPISRPNLTFSTLTVSNMSPEDSSIYLCSSTGGRGGETQYFGPGTRLLVL.

The CDR3 sequence: CAISEGGSYEQYF. In nucleotides, the CDR3 is TGTGCCATCAGTGAGGGGGGCTCCTACGAGCAGTACTTC. The chain employs TRBV10-3 and TRBJ2-7; D possibly uses TRBD1 or TRBD2 (5 bases each). This CDR3 has 13 amino acids. Per the germline V gene, CDR1 is ENHRY and CDR2 is SYGVKD. V was pared by 2 bases and J by 0 bases, with 5 bases between.

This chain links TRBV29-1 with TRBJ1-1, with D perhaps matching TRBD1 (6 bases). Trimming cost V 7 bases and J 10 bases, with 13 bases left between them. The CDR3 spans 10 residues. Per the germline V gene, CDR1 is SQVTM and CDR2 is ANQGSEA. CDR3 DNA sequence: TGCAGCGCAACAGGGCCGGGAGCTTTCTTT. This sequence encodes CSATGPGAFF.

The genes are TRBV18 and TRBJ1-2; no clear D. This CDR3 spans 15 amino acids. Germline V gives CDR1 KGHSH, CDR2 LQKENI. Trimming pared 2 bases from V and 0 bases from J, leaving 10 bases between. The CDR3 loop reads CASSPSVSANYGYTF. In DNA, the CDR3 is TGTGCCAGCTCACCATCAGTGTCCGCTAACTATGGCTACACCTTC.

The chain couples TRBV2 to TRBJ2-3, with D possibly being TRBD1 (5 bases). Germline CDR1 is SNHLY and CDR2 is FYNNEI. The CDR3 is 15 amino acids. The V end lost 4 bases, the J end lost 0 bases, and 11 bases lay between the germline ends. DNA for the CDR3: TGTGCCAGCAGTGGACAGCGCACCAGCACAGATACGCAGTATTTT. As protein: CASSGQRTSTDTQYF.

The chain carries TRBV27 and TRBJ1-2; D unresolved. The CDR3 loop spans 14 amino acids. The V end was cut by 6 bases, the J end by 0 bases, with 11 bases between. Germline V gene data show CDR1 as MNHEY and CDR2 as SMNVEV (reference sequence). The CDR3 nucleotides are TGTGCCAGCAGCCCTCGGACCGCTAACTATGGCTACACCTTC. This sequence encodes CASSPRTANYGYTF.

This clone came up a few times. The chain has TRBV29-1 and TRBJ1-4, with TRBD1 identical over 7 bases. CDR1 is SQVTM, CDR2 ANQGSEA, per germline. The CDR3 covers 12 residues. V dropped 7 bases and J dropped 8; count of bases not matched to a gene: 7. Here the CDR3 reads CSAGQREEKLFF. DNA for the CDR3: TGCAGCGCGGGACAGAGAGAAGAAAAACTGTTTTTT.

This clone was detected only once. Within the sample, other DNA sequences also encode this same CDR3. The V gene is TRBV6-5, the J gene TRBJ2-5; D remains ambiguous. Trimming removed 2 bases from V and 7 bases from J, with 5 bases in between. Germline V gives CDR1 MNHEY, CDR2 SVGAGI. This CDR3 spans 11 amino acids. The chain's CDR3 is CASSYVGTQYF. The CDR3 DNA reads TGTGCCAGCAGTTACGTGGGGACCCAGTACTTC.

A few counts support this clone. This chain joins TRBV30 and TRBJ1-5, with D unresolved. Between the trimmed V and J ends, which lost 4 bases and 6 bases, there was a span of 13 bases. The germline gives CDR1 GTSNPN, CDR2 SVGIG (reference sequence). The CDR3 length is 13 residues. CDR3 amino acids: CAWNSGIRQPQHF. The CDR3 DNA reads TGTGCCTGGAATTCGGGGATCCGTCAGCCCCAGCATTTT.

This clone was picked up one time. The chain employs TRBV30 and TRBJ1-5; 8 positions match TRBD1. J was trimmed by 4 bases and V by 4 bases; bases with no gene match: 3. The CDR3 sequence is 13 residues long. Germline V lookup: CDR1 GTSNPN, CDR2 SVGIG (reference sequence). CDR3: CAWNRGANQPQHF. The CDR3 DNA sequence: TGTGCCTGGAACAGGGGGGCGAATCAGCCCCAGCATTTT.

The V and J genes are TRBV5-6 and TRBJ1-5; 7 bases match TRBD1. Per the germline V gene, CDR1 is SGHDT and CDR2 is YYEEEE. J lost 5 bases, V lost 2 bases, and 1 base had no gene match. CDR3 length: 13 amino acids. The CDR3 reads CASSFTGDQPQHF. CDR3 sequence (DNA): TGTGCCAGCAGCTTTACAGGGGATCAGCCCCAGCATTTT.

CDR3 nucleotide sequence: TGTGCCAGCAGCGTAGGTCGGACAGGGGCCAGCACAGATACGCAGTATTTT. It yields the protein CASSVGRTGASTDTQYF. The rearrangement joins TRBV9 to TRBJ2-3; 9 bases are a match to TRBD1. The germline V gene encodes CDR1 SGDLS and CDR2 YYNGEE. There are 17 residues in the CDR3. V was pared by 0 bases and J by 0 bases, with 5 bases of the junction left unmatched.

CDR3: CASRSHGTTKNEQFF. CDR3 DNA sequence: TGCGCCAGCAGGTCCCACGGGACAACGAAGAATGAGCAGTTCTTC. This chain connects TRBV5-1 to TRBJ2-1; weak D call: TRBD1 (6 bases). Germline-derived CDR1 and CDR2 are SGHRS and YFSETQ. Trimming took 5 bases from V and 7 from J, leaving 19 bases between them. This CDR3 has 15 residues.

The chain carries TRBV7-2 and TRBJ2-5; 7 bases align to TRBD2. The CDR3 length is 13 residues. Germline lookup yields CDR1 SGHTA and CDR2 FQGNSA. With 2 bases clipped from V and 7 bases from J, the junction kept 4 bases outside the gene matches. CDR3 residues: CASSLRRGTTQYF. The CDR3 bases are TGTGCCAGCAGCTTAAGGCGGGGGACGACCCAGTACTTC.

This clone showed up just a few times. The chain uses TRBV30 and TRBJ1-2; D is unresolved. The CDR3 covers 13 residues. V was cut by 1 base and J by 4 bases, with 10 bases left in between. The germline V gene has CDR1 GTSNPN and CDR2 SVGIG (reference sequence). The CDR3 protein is CAWSGGVSYGYTF. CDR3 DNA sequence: TGTGCCTGGAGTGGAGGAGTCTCCTATGGCTACACCTTC.

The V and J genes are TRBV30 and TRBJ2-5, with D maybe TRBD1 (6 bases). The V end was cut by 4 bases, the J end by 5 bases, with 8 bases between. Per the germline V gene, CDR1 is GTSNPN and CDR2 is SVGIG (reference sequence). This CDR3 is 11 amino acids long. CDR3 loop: CAWTQGETQYF. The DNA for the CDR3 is TGTGCCTGGACCCAGGGGGAGACCCAGTACTTC. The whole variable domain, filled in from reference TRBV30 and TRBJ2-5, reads SQTIHQWPATLVQPVGSPLSLECTVEGTSNPNLYWYRQAAGRGLQLLFYSVGIGQISSEVPQNLSASRPQDRQFILSSKKLLLSDSGFYLCAWTQGETQYFGPGTRLLVL.

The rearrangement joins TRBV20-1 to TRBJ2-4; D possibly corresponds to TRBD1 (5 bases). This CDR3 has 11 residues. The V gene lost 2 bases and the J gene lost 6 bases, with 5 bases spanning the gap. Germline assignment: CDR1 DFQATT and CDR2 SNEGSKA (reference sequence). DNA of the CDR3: TGCAGTGCTAGACAGGGAAACATTCAGTACTTC. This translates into CSARQGNIQYF.

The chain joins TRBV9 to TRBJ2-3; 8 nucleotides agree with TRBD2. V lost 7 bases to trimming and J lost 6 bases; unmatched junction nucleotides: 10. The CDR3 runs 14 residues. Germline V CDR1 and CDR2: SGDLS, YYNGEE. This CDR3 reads CASARGAGEDTQYF. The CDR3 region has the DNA TGTGCCAGCGCTAGGGGAGCGGGGGAGGATACGCAGTATTTT.

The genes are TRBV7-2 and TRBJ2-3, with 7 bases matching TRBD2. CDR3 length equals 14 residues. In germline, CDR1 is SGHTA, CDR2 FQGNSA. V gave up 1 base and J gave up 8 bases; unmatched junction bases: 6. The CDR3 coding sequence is TGTGCCAGCAGCTTAGGGGAGGGGCACGGTACGCAGTATTTT. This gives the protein CASSLGEGHGTQYF.

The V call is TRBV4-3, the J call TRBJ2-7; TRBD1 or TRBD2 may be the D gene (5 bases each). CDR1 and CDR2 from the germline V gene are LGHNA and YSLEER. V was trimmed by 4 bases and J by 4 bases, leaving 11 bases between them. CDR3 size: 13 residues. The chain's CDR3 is CASSRDPTYEQYF. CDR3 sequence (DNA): TGCGCCAGCAGCCGGGACCCTACTTACGAGCAGTACTTC.

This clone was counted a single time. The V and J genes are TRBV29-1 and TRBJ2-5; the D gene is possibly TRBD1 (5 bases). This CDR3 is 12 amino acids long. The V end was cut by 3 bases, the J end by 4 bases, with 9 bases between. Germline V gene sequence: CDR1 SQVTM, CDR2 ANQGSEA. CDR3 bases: TGCAGCGTTGACTCGCAGGGAGAGACCCAGTACTTC. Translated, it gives CSVDSQGETQYF.

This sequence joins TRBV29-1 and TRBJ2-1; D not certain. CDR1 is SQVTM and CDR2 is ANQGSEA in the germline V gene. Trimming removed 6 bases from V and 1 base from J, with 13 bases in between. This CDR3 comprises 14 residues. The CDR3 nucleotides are TGCAGCGTCCGACGGTCTCATTCCTACAATGAGCAGTTCTTC. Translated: CSVRRSHSYNEQFF.

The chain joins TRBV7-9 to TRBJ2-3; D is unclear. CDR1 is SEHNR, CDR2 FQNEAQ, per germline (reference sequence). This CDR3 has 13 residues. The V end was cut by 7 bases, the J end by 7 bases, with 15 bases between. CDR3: CASTPEQPYTQYF. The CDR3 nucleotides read TGTGCCAGCACACCCGAACAGCCATATACGCAGTATTTT.